These 14 T cell receptor beta chains originate from one sample sequenced in a study of T cells in Graves' hyperthyroidism and ophthalmopathy. What was amplified from RNA transcripts were TCR beta CDR3 regions. The TCR CDR3 first-round RT-PCR relied on the HTBI primer set. One entry per CDR3 protein results from TCRdb running MiXCR on the multiplex PCR reads. In the table there are about 840,000 distinct CDR3 sequences, around 39% of which are singletons. Source material: blood. All receptors derive from a man aged 18 to 29 with Graves' hyperthyroidism.

The table lists this clonotype with a few counts. The chain recombines TRBV11-2 with TRBJ1-6; maybe TRBD1 (5 bases). The germline V gene encodes CDR1 SGHAT and CDR2 FQNNGV. The CDR3 spans 15 residues. Trimming cost V 5 bases and J 4 bases, with 12 bases left between them. This CDR3 is CASSRAGTYNSPLHF. In DNA form, the CDR3 reads TGTGCCAGCAGCAGAGCAGGGACTTATAATTCACCCCTCCACTTT.

This clonotype appeared many times. The V gene is TRBV6-6, the J gene TRBJ1-1, with D perhaps matching TRBD1 (6 bases). CDR1 and CDR2 from the germline V gene are MNHNY and SVGAGI (reference sequence). V was pared by 4 bases and J by 8 bases, with 14 bases between. The CDR3 extends over 13 amino acids. The CDR3 reads CASSLDRKAEAFF. The CDR3, as DNA: TGTGCCAGCAGTTTAGACAGGAAAGCCGAAGCTTTCTTT.

The chain has TRBV7-6 and TRBJ1-3; tentative D call: TRBD1 (5 bases). V lost 1 base, J lost 9 bases, and 13 bases lay in between. This CDR3 has 14 residues. From germline, CDR1 is SGHVS and CDR2 FNYEAQ. CDR3 sequence (DNA): TGTGCCAGCAGCTTAGGGGACCCACCGAGCACCATATATTTT. Its translation is CASSLGDPPSTIYF.

This clonotype was detected many times. The chain joins TRBV19 to TRBJ2-5; D possibly corresponds to TRBD1 (6 bases). The length of the CDR3 is 14 residues. V lost 3 bases to trimming and J lost 0 bases, with 8 bases between them. CDR1 and CDR2 from the germline V gene are LNHDA and SQIVND (reference sequence). CDR3 region: CASSIQGNQETQYF. The CDR3 DNA sequence: TGTGCCAGTAGTATCCAGGGGAACCAAGAGACCCAGTACTTC. The full variable domain, rest sourced from reference TRBV19 and TRBJ2-5, is DGGITQSPKYLFRKEGQNVTLSCEQNLNHDAMYWYRQDPGQGLRLIYYSQIVNDFQKGDIAEGYSVSREKKESFPLTVTSAQKNPTAFYLCASSIQGNQETQYFGPGTRLLVL.

This clonotype has at least ten counts. This sequence joins TRBV20-1 and TRBJ2-7; D might be TRBD1 (5 bases). The CDR3 has 14 residues. V was trimmed by 3 bases and J by 5 bases, leaving 17 bases between them. Germline-derived CDR1 and CDR2 are DFQATT and SNEGSKA (reference sequence). The CDR3 sequence is CSASRGLGNNEQYF. The CDR3 DNA is TGCAGTGCTAGTAGGGGTCTGGGTAACAACGAGCAGTACTTC.

The genes are TRBV7-3 and TRBJ2-3, with TRBD2 matching 10 bases. Germline V gene data show CDR1 as SGHTA and CDR2 as FQGTGA. The CDR3 loop spans 16 amino acids. Germline trimming cut 2 bases from V and 5 bases from J; bases unmatched to any gene: 7. The CDR3 loop is CASSLDPSGGIDTQYF. The DNA of the CDR3 is TGTGCCAGCAGCTTAGATCCTAGCGGGGGCATAGATACGCAGTATTTT.

This chain links TRBV30 with TRBJ1-3; possibly TRBD1 for D (5 bases). This CDR3 is 14 amino acids long. V dropped 3 bases and J dropped 2 bases, with 11 bases sitting between them. Germline CDR1 is GTSNPN and CDR2 is SVGIG (reference sequence). In nucleotides, the CDR3 is TGTGCCTGGAGCGAAGGGGTTACTGGAAACACCATATATTTT. This encodes CAWSEGVTGNTIYF.

The gene calls are TRBV7-2 and TRBJ2-7; 7 nucleotides agree with TRBD1. From germline, CDR1 is SGHTA and CDR2 FQGNSA. Trimming removed 5 bases from V and 5 bases from J; junction bases left unmatched: 12. The CDR3 extends over 15 amino acids. The chain's CDR3 is CASSPTRQGNDEQYF. The CDR3 region has the DNA TGTGCCAGCAGCCCTACCCGACAGGGCAACGACGAGCAGTACTTC. The full variable domain, completed using reference TRBV7-2 and TRBJ2-7, is GAGVSQSPSNKVTEKGKDVELRCDPISGHTALYWYRQSLGQGLEFLIYFQGNSAPDKSGLPSDRFSAERTGGSVSTLTIQRTQQEDSAVYLCASSPTRQGNDEQYFGPGTRLTVT.

The chain links TRBV9 to TRBJ2-7; 9 positions agree with TRBD1. After removal of 4 bases from V and 6 bases from J, the junction contained 8 bases not matched to a gene. Germline values: CDR1 SGDLS, CDR2 YYNGEE. This CDR3 is built from 14 residues. CDR3 coding DNA: TGTGCCAGCAGCCACCCCGGGACAGGGACCGAGCAGTACTTC. Translation gives CASSHPGTGTEQYF.

The chain carries TRBV25-1 and TRBJ1-2; D perhaps matches TRBD1 (6 bases). The CDR3 runs 15 residues. V gave up 1 base and J gave up 3 bases, with 12 bases separating them. Germline V gene lookup returns CDR1 MGHDK and CDR2 SYGVNS. The CDR3 bases are TGTGCCAGCAGTGAATTTGGGGGGCGCGACTATGGCTACACCTTC. Translation gives CASSEFGGRDYGYTF.

This clonotype was counted only a few times. This chain connects TRBV11-2 to TRBJ1-1, with 7 bases fitting TRBD1. The ends lost 5 bases at V and 7 bases at J; junction bases unmatched: 16. CDR3 length equals 16 residues. Germline V lookup: CDR1 SGHAT, CDR2 FQNNGV. The CDR3 DNA reads as TGTGCCAGCAGCCGGTTCGACAGGGCCCGAGAGGATGAAGCTTTCTTT. Translated, it gives CASSRFDRAREDEAFF.

This chain joins TRBV27 and TRBJ2-5, with TRBD2 identical over 7 bases. Germline-derived CDR1 and CDR2 are MNHEY and SMNVEV (reference sequence). The V gene end was trimmed by 7 bases and the J gene end by 2 bases; junction bases not matched to a gene: 13. This CDR3 has 16 amino acids. In DNA, the CDR3 is TGTGCCAGCATGACCCTGTCGGGAGGCGAGCAAGAGACCCAGTACTTC. It specifies CASMTLSGGEQETQYF.

The J gene is TRBJ1-3, the V gene TRBV29-1; maybe TRBD1 (6 bases). V was shortened by 4 bases and J by 7 bases, with 8 bases between the two germline ends. The CDR3 sequence is 11 residues long. Germline-derived CDR1 and CDR2 are SQVTM and ANQGSEA. The CDR3: CSVGTANTIYF. The CDR3 DNA reads TGCAGCGTTGGGACAGCGAACACCATATATTTT.

This chain connects TRBV5-1 to TRBJ2-2; D remains ambiguous. Trimming shortened V by 1 base and J by 6 bases, and 16 bases separated the two germline ends. There are 16 residues in the CDR3. Per the germline V gene, CDR1 is SGHRS and CDR2 is YFSETQ. For the CDR3, the DNA is TGCGCCAGCAGCTTGCGTCTGGGAATGGTCGCCGGGGAGCTGTTTTTT. Residues: CASSLRLGMVAGELFF.